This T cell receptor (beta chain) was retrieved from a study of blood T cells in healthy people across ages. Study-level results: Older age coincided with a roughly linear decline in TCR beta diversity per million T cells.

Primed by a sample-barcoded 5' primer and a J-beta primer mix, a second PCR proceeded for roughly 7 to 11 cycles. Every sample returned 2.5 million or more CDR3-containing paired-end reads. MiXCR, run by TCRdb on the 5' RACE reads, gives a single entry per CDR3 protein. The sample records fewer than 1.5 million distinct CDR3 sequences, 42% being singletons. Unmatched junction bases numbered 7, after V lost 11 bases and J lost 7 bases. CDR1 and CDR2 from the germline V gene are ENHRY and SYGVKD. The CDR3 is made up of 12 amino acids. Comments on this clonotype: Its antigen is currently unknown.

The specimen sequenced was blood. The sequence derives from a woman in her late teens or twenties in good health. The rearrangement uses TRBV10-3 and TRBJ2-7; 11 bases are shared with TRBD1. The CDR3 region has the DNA TGTGCCTCCGGACAGGGGGCAAGTGAGCAGTACTTC. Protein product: CASGQGASEQYF.